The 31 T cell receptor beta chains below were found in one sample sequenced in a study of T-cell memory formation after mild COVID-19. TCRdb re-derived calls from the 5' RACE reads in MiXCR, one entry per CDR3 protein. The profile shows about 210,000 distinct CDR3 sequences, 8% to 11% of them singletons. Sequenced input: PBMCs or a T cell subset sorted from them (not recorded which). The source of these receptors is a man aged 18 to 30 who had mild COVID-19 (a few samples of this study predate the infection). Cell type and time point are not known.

CDR3 in amino acids: CASSLGDRGEKLFF. As DNA, the CDR3 is TGTGCCAGCAGCTTAGGGGACAGGGGTGAAAAACTGTTTTTT. This rearrangement joins TRBV7-9 to TRBJ1-4; 10 bases line up with TRBD1. This CDR3 region has 14 residues. J gave up 7 bases and V 1 base, and 0 bases lay outside the gene matches. From germline, CDR1 is SEHNR and CDR2 FQNEAQ (reference sequence).

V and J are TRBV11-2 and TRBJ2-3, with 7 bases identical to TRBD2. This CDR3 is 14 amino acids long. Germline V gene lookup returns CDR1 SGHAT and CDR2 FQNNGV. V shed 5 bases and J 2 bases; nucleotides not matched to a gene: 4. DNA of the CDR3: TGTGCCAGCAGCAGACTAGCTGACACAGATACGCAGTATTTT. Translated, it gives CASSRLADTDTQYF.

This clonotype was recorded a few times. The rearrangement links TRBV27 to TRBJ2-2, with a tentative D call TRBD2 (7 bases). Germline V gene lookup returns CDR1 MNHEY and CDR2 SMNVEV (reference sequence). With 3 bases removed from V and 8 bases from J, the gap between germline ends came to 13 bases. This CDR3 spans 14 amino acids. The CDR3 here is CASSLAGAVGELFF. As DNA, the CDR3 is TGTGCCAGCAGTTTGGCGGGGGCGGTTGGGGAGCTGTTTTTT.

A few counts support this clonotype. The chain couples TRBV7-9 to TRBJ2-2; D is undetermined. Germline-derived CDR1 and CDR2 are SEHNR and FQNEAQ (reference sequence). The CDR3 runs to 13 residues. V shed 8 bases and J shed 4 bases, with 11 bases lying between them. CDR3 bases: TGTGCCAGCGGTAATTTGGCCACCGGGGAGCTGTTTTTT. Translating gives CASGNLATGELFF.

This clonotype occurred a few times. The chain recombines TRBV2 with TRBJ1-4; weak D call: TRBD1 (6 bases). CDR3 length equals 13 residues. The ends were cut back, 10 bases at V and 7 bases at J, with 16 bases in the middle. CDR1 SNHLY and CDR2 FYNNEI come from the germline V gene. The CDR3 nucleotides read TGTGCCACCTCCCGGGACATGGGTGAAAAACTGTTTTTT. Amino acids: CATSRDMGEKLFF.

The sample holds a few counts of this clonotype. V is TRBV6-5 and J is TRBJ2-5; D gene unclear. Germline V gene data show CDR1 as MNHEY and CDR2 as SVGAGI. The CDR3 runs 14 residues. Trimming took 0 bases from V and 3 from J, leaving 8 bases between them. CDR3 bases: TGTGCCAGCAGTTACTCGCACTGGAAAGAGACCCAGTACTTC. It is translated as CASSYSHWKETQYF.

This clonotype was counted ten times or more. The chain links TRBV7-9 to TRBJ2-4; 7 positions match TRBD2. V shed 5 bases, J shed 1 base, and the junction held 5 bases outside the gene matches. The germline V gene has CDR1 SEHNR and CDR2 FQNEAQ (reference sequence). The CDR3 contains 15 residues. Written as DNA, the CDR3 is TGTGCCAGCAGCCCCGGGAGGAAGGCCAAAAACATTCAGTACTTC. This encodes CASSPGRKAKNIQYF.

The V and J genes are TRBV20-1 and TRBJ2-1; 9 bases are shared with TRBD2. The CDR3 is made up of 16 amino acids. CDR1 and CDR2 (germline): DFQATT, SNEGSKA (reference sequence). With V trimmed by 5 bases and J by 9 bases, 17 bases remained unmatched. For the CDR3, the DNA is TGCAGTGCTGGGCCCGGGGAAGCGGGGGGTCTCGGTGAGCAGTTCTTC. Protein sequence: CSAGPGEAGGLGEQFF.

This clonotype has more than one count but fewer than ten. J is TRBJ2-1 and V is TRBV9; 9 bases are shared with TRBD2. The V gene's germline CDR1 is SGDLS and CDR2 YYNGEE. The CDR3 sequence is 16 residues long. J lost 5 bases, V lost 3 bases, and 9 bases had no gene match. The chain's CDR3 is CASSAILAGDDNEQFF. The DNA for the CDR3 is TGTGCCAGCAGCGCCATACTAGCGGGCGATGACAATGAGCAGTTCTTC.

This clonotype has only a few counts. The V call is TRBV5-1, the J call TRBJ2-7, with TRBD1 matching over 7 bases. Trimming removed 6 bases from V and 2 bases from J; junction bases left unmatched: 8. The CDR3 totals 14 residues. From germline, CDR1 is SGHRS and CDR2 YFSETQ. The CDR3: CASKAGTATYEQYF. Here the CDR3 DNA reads TGCGCCAGCAAGGCCGGGACAGCTACCTACGAGCAGTACTTC.

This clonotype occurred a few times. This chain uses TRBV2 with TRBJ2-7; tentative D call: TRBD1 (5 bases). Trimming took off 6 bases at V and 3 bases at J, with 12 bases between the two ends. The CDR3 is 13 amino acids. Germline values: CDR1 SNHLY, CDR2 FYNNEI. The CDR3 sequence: CASRATELYEQYF. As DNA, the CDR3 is TGTGCCAGCAGAGCGACAGAGCTCTACGAGCAGTACTTC.

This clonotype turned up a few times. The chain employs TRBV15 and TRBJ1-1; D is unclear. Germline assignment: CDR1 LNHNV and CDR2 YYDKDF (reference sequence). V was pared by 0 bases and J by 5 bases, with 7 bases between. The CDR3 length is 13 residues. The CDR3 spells CATSRELRTEAFF. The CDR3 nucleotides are TGTGCCACCAGCAGAGAGCTAAGAACTGAAGCTTTCTTT.

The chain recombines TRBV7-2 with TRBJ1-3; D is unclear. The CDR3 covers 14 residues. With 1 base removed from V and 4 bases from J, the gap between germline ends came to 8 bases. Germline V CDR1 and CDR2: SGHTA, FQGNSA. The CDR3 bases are TGTGCCAGCAGCTTAGTGGATAGGGGAAACACCATATATTTT. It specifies CASSLVDRGNTIYF.

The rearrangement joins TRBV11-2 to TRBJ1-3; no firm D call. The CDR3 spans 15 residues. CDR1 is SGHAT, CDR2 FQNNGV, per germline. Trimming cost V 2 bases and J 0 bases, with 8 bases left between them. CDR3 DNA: TGTGCCAGCAGCTTAACCGCCTTCTCTGGAAACACCATATATTTT. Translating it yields CASSLTAFSGNTIYF.

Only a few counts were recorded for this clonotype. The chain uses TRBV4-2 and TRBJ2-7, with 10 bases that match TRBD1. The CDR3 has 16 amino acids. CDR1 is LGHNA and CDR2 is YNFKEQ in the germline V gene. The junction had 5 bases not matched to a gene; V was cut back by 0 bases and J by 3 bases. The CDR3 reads CASSQDPGTGVYEQYF. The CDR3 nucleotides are TGTGCCAGCAGCCAAGATCCCGGGACAGGGGTCTACGAGCAGTACTTC.

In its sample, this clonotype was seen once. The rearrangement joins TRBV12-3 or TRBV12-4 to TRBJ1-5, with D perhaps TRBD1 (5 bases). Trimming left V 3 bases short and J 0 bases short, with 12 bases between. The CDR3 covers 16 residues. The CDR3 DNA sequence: TGTGCCAGCAGTTTGTTCGGGGGGGTTAGCAATCAGCCCCAGCATTTT. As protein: CASSLFGGVSNQPQHF.

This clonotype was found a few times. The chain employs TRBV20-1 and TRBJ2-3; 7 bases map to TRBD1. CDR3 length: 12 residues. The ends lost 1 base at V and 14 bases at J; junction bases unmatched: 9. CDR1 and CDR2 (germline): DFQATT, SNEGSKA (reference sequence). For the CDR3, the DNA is TGCAGTGCTAGAGGAGGGACAAGGGGGCTGTATTTT. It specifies CSARGGTRGLYF.

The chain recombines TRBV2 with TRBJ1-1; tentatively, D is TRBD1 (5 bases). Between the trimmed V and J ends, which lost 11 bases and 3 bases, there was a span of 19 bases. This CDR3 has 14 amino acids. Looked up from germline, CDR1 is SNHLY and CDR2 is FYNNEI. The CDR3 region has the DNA TGTGCCTGCCAATCAATCGGGGCCGACACTGAAGCTTTCTTT. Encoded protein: CACQSIGADTEAFF.

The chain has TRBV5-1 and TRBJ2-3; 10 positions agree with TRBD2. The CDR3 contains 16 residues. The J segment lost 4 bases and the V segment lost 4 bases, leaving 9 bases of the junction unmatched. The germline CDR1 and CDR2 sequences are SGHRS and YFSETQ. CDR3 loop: CASSMAGTSDPDTQYF. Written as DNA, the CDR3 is TGCGCCAGCAGCATGGCCGGGACTAGCGATCCAGATACGCAGTATTTT.

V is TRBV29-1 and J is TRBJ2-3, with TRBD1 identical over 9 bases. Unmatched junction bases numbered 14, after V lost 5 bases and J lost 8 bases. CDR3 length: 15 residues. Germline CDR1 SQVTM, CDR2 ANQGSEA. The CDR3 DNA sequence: TGCAGCGTTCACCGGGACAGGGCCATCAGCACTACGCAGTATTTT. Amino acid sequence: CSVHRDRAISTTQYF.

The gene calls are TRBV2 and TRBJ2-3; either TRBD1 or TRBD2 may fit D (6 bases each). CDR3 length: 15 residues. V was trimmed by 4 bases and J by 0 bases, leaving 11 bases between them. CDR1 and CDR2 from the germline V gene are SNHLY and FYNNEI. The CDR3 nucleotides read TGTGCCAGCAGTGTGTGGGGGGCGAGCACAGATACGCAGTATTTT. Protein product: CASSVWGASTDTQYF.

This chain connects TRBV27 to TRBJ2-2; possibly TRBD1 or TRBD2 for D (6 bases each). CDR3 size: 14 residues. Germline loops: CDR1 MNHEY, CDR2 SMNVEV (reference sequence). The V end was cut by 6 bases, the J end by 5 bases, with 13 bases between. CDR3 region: CASREGVGTGELFF. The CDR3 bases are TGTGCCAGCAGGGAGGGGGTGGGGACCGGGGAGCTGTTTTTT.

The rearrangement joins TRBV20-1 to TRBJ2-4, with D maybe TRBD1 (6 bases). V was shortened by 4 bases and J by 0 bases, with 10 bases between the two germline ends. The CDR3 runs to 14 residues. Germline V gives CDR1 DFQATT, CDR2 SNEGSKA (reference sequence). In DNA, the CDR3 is TGCAGTGCTATGGACAGATTAGCCAAAAACATTCAGTACTTC. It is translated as CSAMDRLAKNIQYF.

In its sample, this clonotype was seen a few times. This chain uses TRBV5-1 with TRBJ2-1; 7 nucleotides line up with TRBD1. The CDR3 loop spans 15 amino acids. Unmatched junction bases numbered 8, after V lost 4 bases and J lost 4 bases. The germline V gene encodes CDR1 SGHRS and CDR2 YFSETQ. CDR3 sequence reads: CASSPGTEAYNEQFF. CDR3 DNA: TGCGCCAGCAGCCCCGGGACAGAAGCTTACAATGAGCAGTTCTTC. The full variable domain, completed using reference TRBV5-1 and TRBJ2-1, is KAGVTQTPRYLIKTRGQQVTLSCSPISGHRSVSWYQQTPGQGLQFLFEYFSETQRNKGNFPGRFSGRQFSNSRSEMNVSTLELGDSALYLCASSPGTEAYNEQFFGPGTRLTVL.

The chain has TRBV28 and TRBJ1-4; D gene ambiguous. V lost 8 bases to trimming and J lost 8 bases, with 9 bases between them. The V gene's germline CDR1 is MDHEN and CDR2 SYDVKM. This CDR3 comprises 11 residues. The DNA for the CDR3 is TGTGCCAGCGGGCCTACCGAAAAACTGTTTTTT. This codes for CASGPTEKLFF. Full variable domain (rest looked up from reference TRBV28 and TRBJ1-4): DVKVTQSSRYLVKRTGEKVFLECVQDMDHENMFWYRQDPGLGLRLIYFSYDVKMKEKGDIPEGYSVSREKKERFSLILESASTNQTSMYLCASGPTEKLFFGSGTQLSVL.

DNA of the CDR3: TGTGCCAGCAGCCCGAAGACATCTAATGAAAAACTGTTTTTT. It codes for CASSPKTSNEKLFF. The gene calls are TRBV7-2 and TRBJ1-4; D is ambiguous. Germline V gives CDR1 SGHTA, CDR2 FQGNSA. This CDR3 has 14 amino acids. V lost 5 bases and J lost 3, with 10 bases in between.

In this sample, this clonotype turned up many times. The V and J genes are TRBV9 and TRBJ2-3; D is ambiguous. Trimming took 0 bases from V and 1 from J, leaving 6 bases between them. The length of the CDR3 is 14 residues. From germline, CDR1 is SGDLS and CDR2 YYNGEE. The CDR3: CASSVGVGTDTQYF. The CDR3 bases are TGTGCCAGCAGCGTAGGGGTGGGCACAGATACGCAGTATTTT.

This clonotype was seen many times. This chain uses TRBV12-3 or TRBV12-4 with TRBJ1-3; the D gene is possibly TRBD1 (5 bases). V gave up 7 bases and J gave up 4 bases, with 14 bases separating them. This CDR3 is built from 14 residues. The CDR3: CASNKGHLGNTIYF. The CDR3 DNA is TGTGCCAGCAATAAAGGACACTTAGGAAACACCATATATTTT.

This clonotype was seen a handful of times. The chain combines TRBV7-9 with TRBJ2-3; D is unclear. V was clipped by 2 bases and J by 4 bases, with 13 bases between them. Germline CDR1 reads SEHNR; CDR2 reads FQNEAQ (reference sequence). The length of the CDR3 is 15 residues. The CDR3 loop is CASSLRWSGADTQYF. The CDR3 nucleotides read TGTGCCAGCAGCTTACGATGGTCAGGCGCAGATACGCAGTATTTT.

The CDR3 DNA follows: TGTGCCAGCTCAGCCGGGACAGACCTCAACGGCGAGCAGTACTTC. Translated, it gives CASSAGTDLNGEQYF. The chain employs TRBV18 and TRBJ2-7, with TRBD1 matching 7 bases. The junction had 13 bases not matched to a gene; V was cut back by 5 bases and J by 6 bases. The CDR3 has 15 residues. Germline lookup yields CDR1 KGHSH and CDR2 LQKENI.

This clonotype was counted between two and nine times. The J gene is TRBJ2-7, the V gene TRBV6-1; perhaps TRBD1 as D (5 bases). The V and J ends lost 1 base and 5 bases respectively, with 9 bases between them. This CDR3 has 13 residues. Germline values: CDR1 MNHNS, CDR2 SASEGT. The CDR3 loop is CASSEGTRHEQYV. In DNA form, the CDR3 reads TGTGCCAGCAGTGAAGGGACACGCCACGAGCAGTACGTC.